This record covers a single T cell receptor (beta chain). What it binds is not known. The data are from a study of cytomegalovirus exposure and HLA in healthy donors. Study details: The roughly 100 million unique TCR beta sequences, from roughly 170 million T cells, were found by an earlier analysis. Whole-study results and caveats: It was reportedly the case that the classifier diagnosed cytomegalovirus status with high specificity and sensitivity. What was likely a sequencing artifact was a cluster of highly shared sequence variants.

Both 60 Vbeta primers and 13 Jbeta primers went into the PCR. Measured with immunoSEQ multiplex PCR; TCRdb has only the in-frame clones, and not every one. The top ten clones hold about 1.3% of a sample with 150,000 to 200,000 clones, around four fifths of them seen once. This CDR3 region has 15 residues. Per germline, CDR1 SGHNT and CDR2 YYREEE (reference sequence). The TCR originated in a woman in her 30s in good health and CMV-seronegative. Input material: PBMCs. The genes are TRBV5-4 and TRBJ2-5; possibly TRBD1 for D (6 bases). The DNA end is a closer match to TRBJ2-7, so the J assignment may be wrong. The CDR3: CASSSYRVGSYEQYF. The CDR3, as DNA: TGTGCCAGCAGCTCTTACAGGGTTGGGTCCTACGAGCAGTACTTC.